This T cell receptor (beta chain) comes out of a study of blood T cells in healthy people across ages. Then a second PCR, running about 6 to 11 cycles, was carried out with a sample-barcoded 5' primer and a J-beta primer mix. TCRdb ran MiXCR on the 5' RACE reads and lists one entry per CDR3 protein. The sample has about 810,000 distinct CDR3 sequences; roughly 34% are singletons. This clonotype was seen only a few times. The CDR3 has 14 residues. V dropped 5 bases and J dropped 4 bases, with 14 bases sitting between them. The V call is TRBV12-3 or TRBV12-4, the J call TRBJ1-2; possible D gene TRBD1, 5 bases. The origin of this receptor is a young man in good health. The sample consisted of blood. CDR3 residues: CASSPPGTSYGYTF. The CDR3 region has the DNA TGTGCCAGCAGTCCACCGGGGACCTCCTATGGCTACACCTTC.